The present T cell receptor (beta chain) was sequenced within a study of blood T cell repertoires in COVID-19. Study-wide background: Collection of acute and convalescent COVID-19 samples took place in the United States, Italy and Spain.

A Seattle source enrolled patients during active infection and followed them longitudinally. As originally analysed: Estimates of nucleated cell counts were drawn from the amplification of reference gene primers. Profiling relied on immunoSEQ multiplex PCR, and the TCRdb table lists in-frame clones only, not all of them. D and trimming were read from the DNA, whereas the V and J calls and clone size are those reported in that table. Found here are about 190,000 clones, about 81% of them singletons; the top ten hold 6.5% to 9.5%. This CDR3 region has 12 residues. V lost 2 bases to trimming and J lost 9 bases, with 8 bases between them. The germline V gene encodes CDR1 LNHDA and CDR2 SQIVND (reference sequence).

The sample consisted of peripheral blood. This chain joins TRBV19 and TRBJ2-1, with D unresolved. This TCR was sampled from a woman aged 55-69 years with COVID-19, enrolled during active disease. As DNA, the CDR3 is TGTGCCAGTAGTATATTTGTCAGTGAGCAGTTCTTC. Residues: CASSIFVSEQFF.